This note documents a single T cell receptor (beta chain) sequence. Original handling: Scientists estimated how many nucleated cells there were by amplifying reference gene primers. Method: immunoSEQ multiplex PCR; TCRdb's copy keeps in-frame clones and lacks some. V and J calls and clone size come straight from that table; D and trimming were deduced from the DNA. This table has approximately 210,000 clones, 83% appearing once. The data were taken from a study of blood T cell repertoires in COVID-19. Whole-study context: Material from acute and convalescent COVID-19 was sourced from the United States, Italy and Spain. Sample material is recorded as cDNA or gDNA derived from T cells, B-cell-depleted T cells, or PBMCs.

This TCR was sampled from a woman between 35 and 50 years old with active or convalescent COVID-19. Source material: peripheral blood.

The CDR3 coding sequence is TGTGCCAGCAGCAAAGGACTAGCGGGAGGAACCTACAATGAGCAGTTCTTC. Its protein product is CASSKGLAGGTYNEQFF. J is TRBJ2-1 and V is TRBV11-2; TRBD2 matches 14 bases. CDR3 length equals 17 residues. CDR1 is SGHAT and CDR2 is FQNNGV in the germline V gene. Losses at the gene ends were 5 bases for V and 2 bases for J; bases not matched to a gene: 5.